This T cell receptor (beta chain) stems from a study of T cells after yellow fever vaccination. Study in general: With SMART-Seq v4 Ultra Low Input, the fractions containing low cell numbers were prepared. Findings and caveats of the study: Among all clonotypes, a small share was observed in both CD4 and CD8 compartments.

This CDR3 spans 14 amino acids. The germline CDR1 and CDR2 sequences are SEHNR and FQNEAQ (reference sequence). The V gene lost 5 bases and the J gene lost 3 bases, with 13 bases spanning the gap. TCRdb reprocessed the 5' RACE reads with MiXCR, giving one entry per CDR3 protein. The repertoire has approximately 69,000 distinct CDR3 sequences, 5.9% of them found once; the top ten carry under 2.5%. This clonotype was recorded many times. Its antigen is unidentified. The material was CD4+ T cells sorted from PBMCs, obtained around 15 days after the first yellow fever vaccination. The sequence was obtained from a man younger than 35 who received the YFV17D yellow fever vaccine. The chain employs TRBV7-9 and TRBJ1-2; unclear D gene. The CDR3: CASSLVSSDYGYTF. CDR3 nucleotides: TGTGCCAGCAGCCTCGTGTCTAGCGACTATGGCTACACCTTC.